The present T cell receptor beta chain was sequenced within a study of technical replicates of blood from a handful of donors. Profiling relied on immunoSEQ multiplex PCR, and the TCRdb table lists in-frame clones only, not all of them. This table holds about 94,000 clones, roughly 95% found once. The CDR3 has 15 amino acids. Germline CDR1 MNHEY, CDR2 SVGAGI. V lost 6 bases to trimming and J lost 0 bases, with 12 bases between them. The V and J genes are TRBV6-5 and TRBJ1-3; perhaps TRBD1 as D (6 bases). The source is a human donor in good health. Sample: T cells isolated from PBMCs. The CDR3 spells CASRRQAYSGNTIYF. For the CDR3, the DNA is TGTGCCAGCAGACGACAGGCCTACTCTGGAAACACCATATATTTT.